This TCR beta chain stems from a study of response to subunit inactivated influenza vaccine. Broader study findings: It was the authors' suggestion that each seasonal influenza vaccination recruits few new T cells.

The CDR3 loop spans 16 amino acids. V was pared by 0 bases and J by 3 bases, with 11 bases between. CDR1 is LGHNA and CDR2 is YSLEER in the germline V gene. In regard to this clonotype: The antigen is unknown.

MiXCR, run by TCRdb on the RT-PCR reads, gives a single entry per CDR3 protein. Altogether 530,000 or so distinct CDR3 sequences are present, around 13% being singletons, with the ten largest covering around 10%. The sequence was obtained from a man between 50 and 59 years old who received an inactivated influenza vaccine. The chain carries TRBV4-3 and TRBJ2-2, with unresolved D. The specimen comprised PBMCs from blood, sampled less than 13 days after vaccination. The CDR3 reads CASSQDPPGDTGELFF. CDR3 DNA: TGCGCCAGCAGCCAAGATCCCCCTGGGGACACCGGGGAGCTGTTTTTT.